This passage covers 27 T cell receptor delta chains from one sample sequenced in a study of γδ T cells in repeated Plasmodium falciparum infection. TCRdb reanalysed the multiplex PCR reads via CATT. The sample records around 89,000 delta-chain clones, approximately 1.4% being singletons. Gammadelta T cells were flow-sorted from PBMC into Vgamma9/Vdelta2+ and Vdelta2-negative populations for bulk analysis. Source material: gamma-delta T cells from blood. The receptors shown here come from a pool of human donors (malaria-infected and uninfected, not separated).

Note on this clone: TCRdb shows a much larger clone's protein in place of this DNA's translation, and the two differ at residue 8, likely through a read error; the protein shown is translated from the DNA. This rearrangement joins TRDV2 to TRDJ2; 9 bases fit TRDD3. Because TCRdb records no J gene, it was assigned here through a match of the DNA to germline. Germline V gene sequence: CDR1 GEAIGNYY, CDR2 EKD. The ends lost 4 bases at V and 4 bases at J; junction bases unmatched: 3. This CDR3 spans 14 amino acids. The CDR3 nucleotides are TGTGCCTGTGATCCACTGGGGGAGACAGCACAACTCTTCTTT. It specifies CACDPLGETAQLFF.

This clone occurred a few times. It differs at one base from a far larger clone, so likely a read error. The sample has other DNA sequences that encode this CDR3 too. The rearrangement joins TRDV2 to TRDJ1; 8 bases map to TRDD3. Per the germline V gene, CDR1 is GEAIGNYY and CDR2 is EKD. The CDR3 totals 19 residues. DNA of the CDR3: TGTGCCTGTGACACCGTGGGGGATCCCCCTCGGAGGAGGACCGACAAACTCATCTTT. It is translated as CACDTVGDPPRRRTDKLIF.

In its sample, this clone was seen a few times. TCRdb has a much larger clone's protein, which differs at residue 17 from the translation of this DNA, likely because of a read error; what is shown is the protein translated from the DNA. The rearrangement uses TRDV1 and TRDJ1; 13 bases are a match to TRDD3. The J gene comes from matching the DNA to germline here; TCRdb lacks it. V dropped 0 bases and J dropped 1; count of bases not matched to a gene: 20. The germline V gene has CDR1 TSWWSYY and CDR2 QGS. The CDR3 is made up of 23 amino acids. The CDR3 region is CALGELEGFLRSYWGIRTDKLIF. The CDR3 nucleotides read TGTGCTCTTGGGGAACTAGAAGGCTTCCTACGTTCATACTGGGGGATACGCACCGATAAACTCATCTTT.

As for this clone: It is likely a read error: a sequence one base away is far more abundant. The same CDR3 also results from other DNA sequences found in this sample. The chain couples TRDV2 to TRDJ1; no firm D call. Here the J gene came from matching the DNA to germline, since TCRdb omits it. CDR3 length: 14 residues. In germline, CDR1 is GEAIGNYY, CDR2 EKD. The CDR3 nucleotides read TGCGCCTGTGACACCGGAATGGGAACCGATAAACTCATCTTT. Translated: CACDTGMGTDKLIF.

This clone was counted only a few times. TCRdb's protein, taken from a much larger clone, differs from this DNA's translation at residue 3, likely owing to a read error; the protein displayed comes from the DNA. V gene TRDV1 combines with J gene TRDJ1; TRDD3 aligns across 8 bases. Germline V gene sequence: CDR1 TSWWSYY, CDR2 QGS. This CDR3 has 14 amino acids. The CDR3 is CARGAGYANDKLIF. CDR3 bases: TGTGCTCGTGGGGCGGGATACGCCAACGATAAACTCATCTTT.

In regard to this clone: A far larger clone differs by one base, so this is likely a read error. The same CDR3 arises from other DNA sequences in this sample as well. The gene calls are TRDV1 and TRDJ1; D could derive from TRDD2 or TRDD3 (6 bases each). The J gene, left out of TCRdb, was set here by checking the DNA against germline. The length of the CDR3 is 20 residues. Between the trimmed V and J ends, which lost 1 base and 3 bases, there was a span of 27 bases. The V gene's germline CDR1 is TSWWSYY and CDR2 QGS. The CDR3, as DNA: TGTGCTCTTGGGGAACGATTTATCCTACAACGGGGATTTTTGGCCGATAAACTCATCTTT. It is translated as CALGERFILQRGFLADKLIF.

As to this clone: This likely reflects a read error, since a far larger clone is one base away. Other DNA sequences in this specimen translate into the identical CDR3. The J gene is TRDJ2, the V gene TRDV1, with 8 bases matching TRDD3. The length of the CDR3 is 16 residues. In germline, CDR1 is TSWWSYY, CDR2 QGS. As DNA, the CDR3 is TGTGCCCTTGGCTGGGGGACCCCTTGGACCACAGCACAACTCTTCTTT. As protein: CALGWGTPWTTAQLFF.

This clone was observed at least ten times. It may be a read error: a sequence one base away is much more abundant. Other DNA sequences of this sample code for an identical CDR3. The rearrangement uses TRDV2 and TRDJ1; the match to TRDD3 covers 10 bases. Per the germline V gene, CDR1 is GEAIGNYY and CDR2 is EKD. CDR3 length equals 14 residues. V trimming: 3 bases; J trimming: 3 bases; junction bases outside the gene matches: 3. CDR3 loop: CACDGGYGSDKLIF. CDR3 in DNA: TGTGCCTGTGACGGGGGATACGGATCCGATAAACTCATCTTT.

This clone was recorded many times. The chain links TRDV3 to TRDJ1; TRDD2 matches at 8 bases. The germline V gene encodes CDR1 TVYSNPD and CDR2 GDNSRS (reference sequence). The trim removed 3 bases at V and 0 bases at J, leaving 21 bases unmatched. The length of the CDR3 is 19 residues. The CDR3, as DNA: TGTGCCTTCCTCGGCTTCCTACCCTTACTGGGACGTTACACCGATAAACTCATCTTT. It translates to CAFLGFLPLLGRYTDKLIF.

This clone has only a few counts. The protein held in TCRdb is that of a much larger clone and does not match this DNA's translation at residue 7, likely because of a read error; the protein shown is translated from the DNA. The CDR3 region has the DNA TGTGCCTGTGACGAACTACCGGGGGGATACACCGATAAACTCATCTTT. Translation gives CACDELPGGYTDKLIF. This sequence joins TRDV2 and TRDJ1, with 7 nucleotides matching TRDD3. No J gene was available from TCRdb, and it was assigned here by a germline match of the DNA. Germline CDR1 reads GEAIGNYY; CDR2 reads EKD. This CDR3 has 16 amino acids. The V gene end was trimmed by 3 bases and the J gene end by 0 bases; junction bases not matched to a gene: 9.

Comments on this clone: A far more abundant clone sits one base away, making this likely a read error. Other DNA sequences in this specimen translate into the identical CDR3. This sequence joins TRDV1 and TRDJ1; D possibly corresponds to TRDD3 (6 bases). The J gene is absent in TCRdb and was assigned here via DNA matching to germline. The CDR3 is 19 amino acids. Germline V gives CDR1 TSWWSYY, CDR2 QGS. V was clipped by 5 bases and J by 0 bases, with 25 bases between them. The CDR3 DNA follows: TGTGCTCTTGGGTTGGGCCTCCCGATACTGGGACACTACACCGATAAACTCATCTTT. Residues: CALGLGLPILGHYTDKLIF.

This clone was counted only a few times. TCRdb's entry gives the protein of a much larger clone, which mismatches this DNA's translation at residue 6, likely from a read error; the protein reported here is translated from the DNA. The V call is TRDV2, the J call TRDJ3; 7 bases are shared with TRDD3. TCRdb leaves out the J gene; it was filled in here by matching the DNA to germline. V was clipped by 1 base and J by 0 bases; unmatched bases: 14. CDR1 is GEAIGNYY, CDR2 EKD, per germline. This CDR3 has 21 residues. The CDR3 region has the DNA TGTGCCTGTGACACGGCACTGGGGTCACCTCCTAGCTCCTGGGACACCCGACAGATGTTTTTC. This translates into CACDTALGSPPSSWDTRQMFF.

A word on this clone: This probably arose from a read error, given a far larger clone one base away. Other DNA sequences within the sample encode an identical CDR3. The V gene is TRDV2, the J gene TRDJ1; no reliable D call. The J gene was not available in TCRdb and was assigned here by matching the DNA to germline segments. CDR3 length equals 17 residues. The ends were cut back, 0 bases at V and 0 bases at J, with 16 bases in the middle. The germline CDR1 and CDR2 sequences are GEAIGNYY and EKD. The CDR3 is CACDTVASDPYTDKLIF. CDR3 in DNA: TGTGCCTGTGACACCGTCGCCAGTGACCCATACACCGATAAACTCATCTTT.

There are a few counts of this clone. This likely came from a read error, as a far larger clone is one base away. The CDR3 sequence: CALECPEEYTDKLIF. Written as DNA, the CDR3 is TGCGCTCTTGAATGCCCCGAAGAGTACACCGATAAACTCATCTTT. The chain joins TRDV1 to TRDJ1; D is uncertain. TCRdb supplies no J gene; here it was assigned by aligning the nucleotide sequence to germline. Germline values: CDR1 TSWWSYY, CDR2 QGS. The CDR3 has 15 residues.

This clone appeared many times. This DNA's translation differs at residue 13 from TCRdb's protein, which comes from a much larger clone; a read error is likely, and the protein shown is translated from the DNA. The rearrangement joins TRDV1 to TRDJ1, with 11 bases aligning to TRDD3. The J gene, absent from TCRdb, was called here by matching the DNA to germline. The CDR3 loop spans 16 amino acids. Germline assignment: CDR1 TSWWSYY and CDR2 QGS. DNA of the CDR3: TGTGCTCTTGCTTACTGGGGGATAAAGTACACCGATAGACTCATCTTT. Translated, it gives CALAYWGIKYTDRLIF.

This clone was counted at least ten times. The chain couples TRDV1 to TRDJ1, with 12 positions matching TRDD3. Trimming cost V 0 bases and J 5 bases; bases outside gene matches: 19. CDR1 TSWWSYY and CDR2 QGS come from the germline V gene. The CDR3 sequence is 21 residues long. This CDR3 reads CALGELLGLLVLGDTADKLIF. DNA of the CDR3: TGTGCTCTTGGGGAACTATTGGGACTCCTCGTACTGGGGGATACCGCGGATAAACTCATCTTT.

This clone was counted a few times. The TCRdb protein comes from a much larger clone and disagrees with this DNA's translation at residue 6, likely due to a read error; the protein given here is derived from the DNA. V usage is TRDV1 and J usage is TRDJ1; 7 bases line up with TRDD3. The J gene, absent from TCRdb, was called here by matching the DNA to germline. CDR3 length: 15 amino acids. Per germline, CDR1 TSWWSYY and CDR2 QGS. V was clipped by 9 bases and J by 4 bases; unmatched bases: 14. CDR3 sequence: CALGISGGLLDKLIF. CDR3 coding DNA: TGTGCTCTCGGGATCAGTGGGGGACTACTCGATAAACTCATCTTT.

This clone has at least ten counts. A read error is the likely source, as a far larger clone sits one nucleotide away. The genes are TRDV2 and TRDJ1; TRDD3 agrees at 9 bases. From germline, CDR1 is GEAIGNYY and CDR2 EKD. Trimming removed 5 bases from V and 3 bases from J; junction bases left unmatched: 6. The CDR3 length is 14 residues. The CDR3 DNA reads TGTGCCTGTGGCCCCTGGGGGATCCCCGATAAACTCATCTTT. This encodes CACGPWGIPDKLIF.

This clone was seen a handful of times. The translation of this DNA and the TCRdb protein of a much larger clone differ at residue 11, probably owing to a read error; the protein shown here is translated from the DNA. J is TRDJ2 and V is TRDV3, with TRDD2 matching 9 bases. This CDR3 region has 19 residues. V gave up 3 bases and J gave up 2 bases; unmatched junction bases: 19. The germline V gene has CDR1 TVYSNPD and CDR2 GDNSRS (reference sequence). The CDR3: CAFLGLPTSWEILTAQLFF. As DNA, the CDR3 is TGTGCCTTCCTAGGCCTTCCTACGTCTTGGGAGATCTTGACAGCACAACTCTTCTTT. Filled out from reference TRDV3 and TRDJ2, the complete variable domain reads CDKVTQSSPDQTVASGSEVVLLCTYDTVYSNPDLFWYRIRPDYSFQFVFYGDNSRSEGADFTQGRFSVKHILTQKAFHLVISPVRTEDSATYYCAFLGLPTSWEILTAQLFFGKGTQLIVEP.

This clone was counted between two and nine times. The TCRdb protein comes from a much larger clone and disagrees with this DNA's translation at residues 15 and 20, likely due to a read error; the protein given here is derived from the DNA. The rearrangement uses TRDV1 and TRDJ1; D might be TRDD2 or TRDD3, each matching 8 bases. CDR1 TSWWSYY and CDR2 QGS come from the germline V gene. This CDR3 region has 22 residues. CDR3 sequence: CALGYPVERFLRGGFNTDKPIF. The CDR3 DNA is TGTGCTCTTGGGTACCCTGTAGAACGCTTCCTACGTGGGGGATTTAACACCGATAAACCCATCTTT.

Concerning this clone: A far larger clone lies a single base away; this is likely a read error. The same CDR3 can be traced to other DNA sequences in this sample. This chain uses TRDV1 with TRDJ1, with D perhaps being TRDD2 or TRDD3 (5 bases each). The J gene was missing in TCRdb and was found by matching the end of the DNA to germline. Germline V lookup: CDR1 TSWWSYY, CDR2 QGS. This CDR3 has 15 amino acids. The CDR3 region has the DNA TGTGCTCTCGGGGAACCTTCTACTACTGGAGATAAACTCATCTTT. Translating it yields CALGEPSTTGDKLIF.

This clone was recorded a few times. TCRdb has a much larger clone's protein, which differs at residue 16 from the translation of this DNA, likely because of a read error; what is shown is the protein translated from the DNA. J is TRDJ1 and V is TRDV1, with 9 bases identical to TRDD3. Since TCRdb gives no J gene, matching the DNA to germline was used here to assign it. CDR3 length: 21 amino acids. The trim removed 0 bases at V and 3 bases at J, leaving 20 bases unmatched. From germline, CDR1 is TSWWSYY and CDR2 QGS. CDR3 sequence (DNA): TGTGCTCTTGGGGAACTAGACCCTGGGGGATGCGTGGTCAATAACGCCGATAAACTCATCTTT. This codes for CALGELDPGGCVVNNADKLIF.

A remark on this clone: One base separates it from a far larger clone, so it is likely a read error. The sample contains more than one DNA sequence encoding this CDR3. The chain couples TRDV1 to TRDJ1; 8 nucleotides agree with TRDD2. As TCRdb names no J gene, one was assigned here on the basis of a DNA match to germline. There are 19 residues in the CDR3. Germline V gene data show CDR1 as TSWWSYY and CDR2 as QGS. V lost 4 bases and J lost 1; bases outside the gene matches: 17. This CDR3 reads CALGVIFLRTRHLTDKLIF. The CDR3, as DNA: TGTGCTCTTGGGGTCATCTTCCTACGGACGCGACACCTCACCGATAAACTCATCTTT.

Worth noting for this clone: TCRdb lists the protein of a much larger clone for this DNA, which differs at residue 10, so this is likely a read error; the protein given here is translated from the DNA itself. The chain is built from TRDV1 and TRDJ1; D is uncertain. Between the trimmed V and J ends, which lost 0 bases and 0 bases, there was a span of 23 bases. The CDR3 is 20 amino acids. The germline gives CDR1 TSWWSYY, CDR2 QGS. CDR3 loop: CALGELILDRPQEDTDKLIF. The CDR3 DNA is TGTGCTCTTGGGGAACTTATTTTAGACCGGCCTCAAGAGGACACCGATAAACTCATCTTT.

This clone has just a few counts. A clone one base away is much larger, so this may be a read error. The chain carries TRDV1 and TRDJ3; weak D call: TRDD3 (7 bases). Germline lookup yields CDR1 TSWWSYY and CDR2 QGS. This CDR3 spans 22 amino acids. CDR3 bases: TGCGCTCTTGGGTCCCTTCCAGTACTGGGGTCCATCAGAGACTGGGACACCCGACAGATGTTTTTC. Translating it yields CALGSLPVLGSIRDWDTRQMFF.

Details on this clone: It differs at one base from a far larger clone, so likely a read error. Other DNA sequences in this specimen translate into the identical CDR3. The chain recombines TRDV2 with TRDJ1; unclear D gene. TCRdb records no J gene; here it was assigned by comparing the DNA to germline. CDR3 size: 17 residues. V was shortened by 0 bases and J by 2 bases, with 18 bases between the two germline ends. Germline-derived CDR1 and CDR2 are GEAIGNYY and EKD. The CDR3 protein is CACDTVGGGQLTDKLIF. The CDR3 coding sequence is TGTGCCTGTGACACCGTTGGTGGAGGACAACTTACCGATAAACTCATCTTT.

The table lists this clone with many counts. This rearrangement joins TRDV2 to TRDJ1; 11 bases map to TRDD3. The CDR3 has 20 residues. Germline trimming cut 0 bases from V and 7 bases from J; bases unmatched to any gene: 21. The germline V gene has CDR1 GEAIGNYY and CDR2 EKD. The CDR3 region is CACDTVGLGDTPLSTTKLIF. For the CDR3, the DNA is TGTGCCTGTGACACCGTCGGGCTGGGGGATACTCCCCTCTCAACAACTAAACTCATCTTT.